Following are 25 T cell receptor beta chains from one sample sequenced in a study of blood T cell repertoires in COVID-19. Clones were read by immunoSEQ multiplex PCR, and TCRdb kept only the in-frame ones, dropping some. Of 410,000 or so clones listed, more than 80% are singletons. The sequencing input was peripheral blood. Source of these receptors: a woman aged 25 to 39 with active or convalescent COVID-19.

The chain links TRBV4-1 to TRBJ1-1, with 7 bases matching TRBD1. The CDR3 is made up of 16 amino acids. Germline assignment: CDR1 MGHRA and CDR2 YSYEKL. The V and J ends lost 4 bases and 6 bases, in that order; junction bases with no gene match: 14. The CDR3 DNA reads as TGCGCCAGCAGCCGGGGAGATGGCAGGGGGGAGGCTGAAGCTTTCTTT. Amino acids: CASSRGDGRGEAEAFF.

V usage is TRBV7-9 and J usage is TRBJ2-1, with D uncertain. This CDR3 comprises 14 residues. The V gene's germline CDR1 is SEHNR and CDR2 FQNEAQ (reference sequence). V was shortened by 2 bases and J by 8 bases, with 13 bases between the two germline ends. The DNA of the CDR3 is TGTGCCAGCAGCTTAAGGCTAGTTTGGGATGAGCAGTTCTTC. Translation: CASSLRLVWDEQFF.

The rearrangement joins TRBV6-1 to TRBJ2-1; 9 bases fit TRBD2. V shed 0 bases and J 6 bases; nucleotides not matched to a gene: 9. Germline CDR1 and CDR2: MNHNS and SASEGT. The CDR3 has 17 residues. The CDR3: CASSEAKIAGVSNEQFF. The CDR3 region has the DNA TGTGCCAGCAGTGAAGCGAAAATAGCGGGAGTGTCCAATGAGCAGTTCTTC.

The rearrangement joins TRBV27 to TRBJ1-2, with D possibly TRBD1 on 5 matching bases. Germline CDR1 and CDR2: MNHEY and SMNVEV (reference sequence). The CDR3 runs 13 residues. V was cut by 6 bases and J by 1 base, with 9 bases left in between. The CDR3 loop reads CASRSGINYGYTF. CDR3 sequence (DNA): TGTGCCAGCAGGTCAGGGATTAACTATGGCTACACCTTC.

The CDR3 sequence is CASNLPELNYGYTF. Written as DNA, the CDR3 is TGTGCCAGCAACCTCCCGGAGTTGAACTATGGCTACACCTTC. This rearrangement joins TRBV14 to TRBJ1-2; D gene ambiguous. CDR1 and CDR2 (germline): SGHDN, FVKESK. Trimming removed 7 bases at V and 2 bases at J, with 14 bases between. The CDR3 covers 14 residues. The whole variable domain, remainder taken from reference TRBV14 and TRBJ1-2, is EAGVTQFPSHSVIEKGQTVTLRCDPISGHDNLYWYRRVMGKEIKFLLHFVKESKQDESGMPNNRFLAERTGGTYSTLKVQPAELEDSGVYFCASNLPELNYGYTFGSGTRLTVV.

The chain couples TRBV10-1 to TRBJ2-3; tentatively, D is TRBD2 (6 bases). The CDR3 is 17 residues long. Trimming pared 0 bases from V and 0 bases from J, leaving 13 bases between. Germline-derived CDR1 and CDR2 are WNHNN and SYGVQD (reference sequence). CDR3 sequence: CASSESILAESTDTQYF. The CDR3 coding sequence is TGCGCCAGCAGTGAGTCTATACTAGCCGAGAGCACAGATACGCAGTATTTT.

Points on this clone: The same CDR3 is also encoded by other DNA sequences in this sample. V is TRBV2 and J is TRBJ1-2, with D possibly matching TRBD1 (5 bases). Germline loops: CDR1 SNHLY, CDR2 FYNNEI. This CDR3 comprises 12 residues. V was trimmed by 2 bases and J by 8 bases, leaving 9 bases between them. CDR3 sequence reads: CASSEQGYGYTF. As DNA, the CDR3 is TGTGCCAGCAGTGAACAGGGATACGGCTACACCTTC.

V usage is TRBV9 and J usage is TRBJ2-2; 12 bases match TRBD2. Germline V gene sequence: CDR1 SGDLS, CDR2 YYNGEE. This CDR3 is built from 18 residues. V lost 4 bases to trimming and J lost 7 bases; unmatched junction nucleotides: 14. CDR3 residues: CASSPKTSGSHRVGELFF. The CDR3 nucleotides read TGTGCCAGCAGCCCCAAGACTAGCGGGAGCCACCGGGTCGGGGAGCTGTTTTTT. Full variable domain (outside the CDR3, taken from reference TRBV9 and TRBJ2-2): DSGVTQTPKHLITATGQRVTLRCSPRSGDLSVYWYQQSLDQGLQFLIQYYNGEERAKGNILERFSAQQFPDLHSELNLSSLELGDSALYFCASSPKTSGSHRVGELFFGEGSRLTVL.

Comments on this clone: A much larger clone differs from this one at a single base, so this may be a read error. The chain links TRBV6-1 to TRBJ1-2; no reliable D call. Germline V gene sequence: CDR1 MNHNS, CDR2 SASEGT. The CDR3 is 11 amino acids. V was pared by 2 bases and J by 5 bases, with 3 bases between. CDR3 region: CASSEQYGYTF. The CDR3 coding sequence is TGTGCCAGCAGTGAACAGTATGGCTACACCTTC.

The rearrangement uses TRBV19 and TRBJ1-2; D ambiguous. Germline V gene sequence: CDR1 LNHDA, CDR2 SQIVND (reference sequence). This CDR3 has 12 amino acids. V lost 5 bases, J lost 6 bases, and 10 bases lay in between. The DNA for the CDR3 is TGTGCCAGTAGTGACACCCGAGATGGCTACACCTTC. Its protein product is CASSDTRDGYTF.

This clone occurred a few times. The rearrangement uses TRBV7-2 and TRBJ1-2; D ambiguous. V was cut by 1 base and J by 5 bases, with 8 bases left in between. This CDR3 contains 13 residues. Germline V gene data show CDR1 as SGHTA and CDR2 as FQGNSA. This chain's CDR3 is CASSLGAEYGYTF. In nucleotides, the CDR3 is TGTGCCAGCAGCTTAGGAGCTGAATATGGCTACACCTTC. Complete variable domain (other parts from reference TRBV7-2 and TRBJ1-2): GAGVSQSPSNKVTEKGKDVELRCDPISGHTALYWYRQSLGQGLEFLIYFQGNSAPDKSGLPSDRFSAERTGGSVSTLTIQRTQQEDSAVYLCASSLGAEYGYTFGSGTRLTVV.

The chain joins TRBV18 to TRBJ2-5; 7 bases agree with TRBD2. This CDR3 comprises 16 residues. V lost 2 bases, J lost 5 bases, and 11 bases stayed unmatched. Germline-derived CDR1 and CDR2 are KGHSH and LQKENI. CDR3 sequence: CASSPSNPREWETQYF. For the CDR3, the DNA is TGTGCCAGCTCACCATCGAATCCGCGGGAGTGGGAGACCCAGTACTTC.

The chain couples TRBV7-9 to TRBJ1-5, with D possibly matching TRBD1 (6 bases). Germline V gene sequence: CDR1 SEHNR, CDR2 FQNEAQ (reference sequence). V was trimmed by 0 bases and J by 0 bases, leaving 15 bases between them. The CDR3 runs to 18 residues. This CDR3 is CASSLAQGRPDSNQPQHF. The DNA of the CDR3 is TGTGCCAGCAGCTTAGCCCAGGGGCGACCAGATAGCAATCAGCCCCAGCATTTT.

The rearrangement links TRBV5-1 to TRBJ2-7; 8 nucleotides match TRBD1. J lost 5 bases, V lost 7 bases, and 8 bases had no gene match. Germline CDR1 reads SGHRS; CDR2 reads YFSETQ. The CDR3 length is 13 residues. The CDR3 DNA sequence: TGCGCCAGCGTAGGACAGGGAAGCGACGAGCAGTACTTC. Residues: CASVGQGSDEQYF. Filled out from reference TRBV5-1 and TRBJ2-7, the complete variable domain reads KAGVTQTPRYLIKTRGQQVTLSCSPISGHRSVSWYQQTPGQGLQFLFEYFSETQRNKGNFPGRFSGRQFSNSRSEMNVSTLELGDSALYLCASVGQGSDEQYFGPGTRLTVT.

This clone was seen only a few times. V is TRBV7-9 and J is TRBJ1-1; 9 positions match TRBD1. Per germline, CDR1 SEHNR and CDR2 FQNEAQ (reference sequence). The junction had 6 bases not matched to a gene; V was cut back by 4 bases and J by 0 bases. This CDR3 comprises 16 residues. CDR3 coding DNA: TGTGCCAGCAGCTACTTGACAGGGGGGCTGAACACTGAAGCTTTCTTT. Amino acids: CASSYLTGGLNTEAFF.

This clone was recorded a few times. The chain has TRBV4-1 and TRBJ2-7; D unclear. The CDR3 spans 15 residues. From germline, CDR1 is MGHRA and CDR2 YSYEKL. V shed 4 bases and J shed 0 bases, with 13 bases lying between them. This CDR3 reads CASSLNRDTSYEQYF. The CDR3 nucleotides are TGCGCCAGCAGCCTAAATCGAGACACCTCCTACGAGCAGTACTTC.

In DNA, the CDR3 is TGCGCCAGCAGTGATTCGGTTGGTGGCTACACCTTC. The encoded protein is CASSDSVGGYTF. The chain couples TRBV10-1 to TRBJ1-2; D is uncertain. V dropped 3 bases and J dropped 7 bases, with 9 bases sitting between them. The CDR3 runs 12 residues. Per germline, CDR1 WNHNN and CDR2 SYGVQD (reference sequence).

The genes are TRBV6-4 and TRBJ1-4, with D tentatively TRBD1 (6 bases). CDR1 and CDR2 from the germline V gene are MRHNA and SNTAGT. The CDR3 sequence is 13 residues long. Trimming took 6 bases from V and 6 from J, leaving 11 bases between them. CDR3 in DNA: TGTGCCAGCAGGGCAGGACAGCATGAAAAACTGTTTTTT. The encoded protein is CASRAGQHEKLFF.

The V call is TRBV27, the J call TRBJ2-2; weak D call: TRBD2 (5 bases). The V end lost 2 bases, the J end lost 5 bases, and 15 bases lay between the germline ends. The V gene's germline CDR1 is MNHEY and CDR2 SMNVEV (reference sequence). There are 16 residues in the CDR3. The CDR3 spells CASSLMAGQATGELFF. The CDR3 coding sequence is TGTGCCAGCAGTTTAATGGCGGGCCAAGCGACCGGGGAGCTGTTTTTT.

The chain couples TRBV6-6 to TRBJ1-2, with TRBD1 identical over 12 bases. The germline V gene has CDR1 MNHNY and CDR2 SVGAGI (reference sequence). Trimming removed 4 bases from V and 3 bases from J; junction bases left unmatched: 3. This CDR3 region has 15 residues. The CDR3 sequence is CASSWGQGAHYGYTF. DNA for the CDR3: TGTGCCAGCAGTTGGGGACAGGGGGCCCACTATGGCTACACCTTC.

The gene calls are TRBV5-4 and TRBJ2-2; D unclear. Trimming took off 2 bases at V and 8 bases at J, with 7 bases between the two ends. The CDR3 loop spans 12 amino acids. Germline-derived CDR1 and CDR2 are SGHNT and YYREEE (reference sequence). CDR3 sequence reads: CASSLERGELFF. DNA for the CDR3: TGTGCCAGCAGCTTAGAGAGGGGGGAGCTGTTTTTT.

The CDR3 reads CASSDLTGKTNTGELFF. In DNA, the CDR3 is TGTGCCAGTAGTGACCTTACGGGAAAAACTAACACCGGGGAGCTGTTTTTT. The V gene is TRBV19, the J gene TRBJ2-2; D is possibly TRBD2 (5 bases). V was clipped by 5 bases and J by 2 bases, with 18 bases between them. CDR1 and CDR2 (germline): LNHDA, SQIVND (reference sequence). The CDR3 spans 17 residues.

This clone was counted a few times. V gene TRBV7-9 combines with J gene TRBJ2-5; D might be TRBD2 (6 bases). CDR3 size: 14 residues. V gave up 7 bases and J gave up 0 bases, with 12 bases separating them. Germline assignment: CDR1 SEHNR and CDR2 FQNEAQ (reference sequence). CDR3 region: CASNRRGNQETQYF. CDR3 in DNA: TGTGCCAGCAACCGCCGGGGGAACCAAGAGACCCAGTACTTC.

Here the CDR3 reads CASSPPGNEQFF. The DNA for the CDR3 is TGTGCCAGTAGTCCACCGGGGAATGAGCAGTTCTTC. The chain links TRBV19 to TRBJ2-1, with D possibly being TRBD2 (5 bases). Germline loops: CDR1 LNHDA, CDR2 SQIVND (reference sequence). This CDR3 has 12 amino acids. V dropped 5 bases and J dropped 7 bases, with 9 bases sitting between them.

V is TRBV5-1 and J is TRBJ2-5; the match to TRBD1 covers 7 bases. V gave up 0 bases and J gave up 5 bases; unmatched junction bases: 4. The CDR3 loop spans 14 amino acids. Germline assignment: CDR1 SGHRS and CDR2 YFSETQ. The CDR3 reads CASSLEGQWETQYF. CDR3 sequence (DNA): TGCGCCAGCAGCTTGGAGGGACAGTGGGAGACCCAGTACTTC.